What follows are 6 T cell receptor beta chains derived from one specimen sequenced in a study of blood T cell repertoires in COVID-19. Clones were sequenced by immunoSEQ multiplex PCR, and TCRdb holds only the in-frame ones, with some missing. The sample has approximately 70,000 clones, more than 60% seen once. Sample: peripheral blood. These receptors all come from a woman aged 50 to 60 with acute or convalescent COVID-19.

The chain couples TRBV27 to TRBJ2-3; a possible D gene is TRBD1 (6 bases). Trimming shortened V by 6 bases and J by 6 bases, and 13 bases separated the two germline ends. The CDR3 covers 13 residues. Germline V gene sequence: CDR1 MNHEY, CDR2 SMNVEV (reference sequence). CDR3 sequence (DNA): TGTGCCAGCAGCCCAGGGGTTCGGGATACGCAGTATTTT. Its protein is CASSPGVRDTQYF.

The chain couples TRBV6-5 to TRBJ1-5, with D uncertain. The CDR3 is made up of 14 amino acids. Germline V CDR1 and CDR2: MNHEY, SVGAGI. V was clipped by 5 bases and J by 2 bases, with 10 bases between them. The DNA for the CDR3 is TGTGCCAGCAGTCTGCCCGAGGGCAATCAGCCCCAGCATTTT. Its protein product is CASSLPEGNQPQHF.

The CDR3 DNA reads TGTGCCAGCAGCAAAAGTCTAGCGGGCGCGAACACCGGGGAGCTGTTTTTT. Translating it yields CASSKSLAGANTGELFF. The genes are TRBV7-3 and TRBJ2-2; 8 nucleotides align to TRBD2. With V trimmed by 5 bases and J by 0 bases, 8 bases remained unmatched. Per germline, CDR1 SGHTA and CDR2 FQGTGA. The CDR3 runs to 17 residues.

This clone was found a few times. The chain has TRBV7-2 and TRBJ2-5, with 10 bases aligning to TRBD2. The CDR3 length is 14 residues. After removal of 3 bases from V and 5 bases from J, the junction contained 3 bases not matched to a gene. Germline CDR1 and CDR2: SGHTA and FQGNSA. In nucleotides, the CDR3 is TGTGCCAGCAGCTTCCTGACTAGCGGGGAGACCCAGTACTTC. The encoded protein is CASSFLTSGETQYF.

The chain combines TRBV29-1 with TRBJ1-2, with 9 bases aligning to TRBD1. This CDR3 is 15 amino acids long. Germline CDR1 is SQVTM and CDR2 is ANQGSEA. The junction had 14 bases not matched to a gene; V was cut back by 4 bases and J by 8 bases. The chain's CDR3 is CSVANTGGAYQGYTF. The CDR3 DNA is TGCAGCGTTGCGAACACAGGGGGCGCCTACCAAGGCTACACCTTC.

The gene calls are TRBV9 and TRBJ2-3; TRBD1 matches at 7 bases. The CDR3 length is 15 residues. CDR1 SGDLS and CDR2 YYNGEE come from the germline V gene. V lost 0 bases, J lost 2 bases, and 3 bases stayed unmatched. This chain's CDR3 is CASSVEGQFTDTQYF. In DNA, the CDR3 is TGTGCCAGCAGCGTAGAGGGACAGTTCACAGATACGCAGTATTTT. Supplemented by reference TRBV9 and TRBJ2-3, the full variable domain reads DSGVTQTPKHLITATGQRVTLRCSPRSGDLSVYWYQQSLDQGLQFLIQYYNGEERAKGNILERFSAQQFPDLHSELNLSSLELGDSALYFCASSVEGQFTDTQYFGPGTRLTVL.